These 9 T cell receptor beta chains share one sample of origin, sequenced in a study of OX40 agonist ivuxolimab in advanced cancers. Sequenced by immunoSEQ multiplex PCR; TCRdb stores in-frame clones only, minus some. This sample has fewer than 40,000 clones, with approximately 80% found just once. The specimen was CD4+ or CD8+ T cells sorted from blood, collected in a trial of the OX40 agonist ivuxolimab. The source of these receptors is an adult with an advanced solid tumor such as melanoma, head and neck, liver or kidney cancer.

A note on this clone: The junction does not match germline at one end; this may be a read error. V is TRBV28 and J is TRBJ2-4; D is unresolved. The germline CDR1 and CDR2 sequences are MDHEN and SYDVKM. CDR3 size: 12 residues. The CDR3: CASKGWAGIQYF. CDR3 DNA sequence: TGTGCCAGCAAAGGGTGGGCCGGTATTCAATACTTC.

The V and J genes are TRBV5-1 and TRBJ1-1; D is perhaps TRBD1 (6 bases). Between the trimmed V and J ends, which lost 4 bases and 5 bases, there was a span of 15 bases. Germline CDR1 is SGHRS and CDR2 is YFSETQ. The CDR3 is 14 residues long. In nucleotides, the CDR3 is TGCGCCAGCAGCACGGGACATCCGGGGACTGAAGCTTTCTTT. Protein: CASSTGHPGTEAFF.

This chain connects TRBV10-3 to TRBJ1-5; no clear D. V lost 2 bases, J lost 7 bases, and 21 bases lay in between. Germline V CDR1 and CDR2: ENHRY, SYGVKD. The CDR3 spans 17 residues. DNA of the CDR3: TGTGCCATCAGTGAGAATATAGCCGCCTTGGGCGGCCAGCCCCAGCATTTT. Translation: CAISENIAALGGQPQHF.

This clone has more than one count but fewer than ten. The chain recombines TRBV28 with TRBJ2-7; D remains unclear. The germline V and J ends were trimmed by 3 bases and 3 bases, with 6 bases remaining between them. The CDR3 extends over 12 amino acids. CDR1 MDHEN and CDR2 SYDVKM come from the germline V gene. The CDR3 DNA reads TGTGCCAGCAGTTTCCAGAACTACGAGCAGTACTTC. Amino acids: CASSFQNYEQYF.

V usage is TRBV10-2 and J usage is TRBJ2-2; 7 bases are shared with TRBD2. CDR1 and CDR2 from the germline V gene are WSHSY and SAAADI. The CDR3 is 15 amino acids. Trimming cost V 4 bases and J 6 bases; bases outside gene matches: 8. CDR3 sequence (DNA): TGCGCCAGCAGTGCCGTGCGGGAGAAGGCCGGGGAGCTGTTTTTT. Its translation is CASSAVREKAGELFF.

The chain employs TRBV11-3 and TRBJ2-1, with no clear D. Germline CDR1 is SGHNT and CDR2 is YENEEA. V was pared by 5 bases and J by 0 bases, with 5 bases between. This CDR3 has 13 amino acids. CDR3 DNA sequence: TGTGCCAGCAGCGCCAGCTCCTACAATGAGCAGTTCTTC. Amino acids: CASSASSYNEQFF.

The V call is TRBV2, the J call TRBJ1-1; D remains ambiguous. CDR3 length equals 13 residues. Germline V lookup: CDR1 SNHLY, CDR2 FYNNEI. Trimming left V 7 bases short and J 0 bases short, with 9 bases between. CDR3: CASMRALNTEAFF. The CDR3 bases are TGTGCCAGCATGAGGGCCCTGAACACTGAAGCTTTCTTT.

The chain uses TRBV5-1 and TRBJ2-7; 11 nucleotides match TRBD2. CDR1 SGHRS and CDR2 YFSETQ come from the germline V gene. The V gene end was trimmed by 3 bases and the J gene end by 3 bases; junction bases not matched to a gene: 5. The CDR3 length is 15 residues. CDR3 region: CASSYGTSGSYEQYF. The CDR3, as DNA: TGCGCCAGCAGCTACGGGACTAGCGGAAGCTACGAGCAGTACTTC.

The genes are TRBV9 and TRBJ2-7, with a possible D match to TRBD1 (6 bases). Germline loops: CDR1 SGDLS, CDR2 YYNGEE. Trimming stripped 1 base from V and 6 bases from J, with 11 bases between. The CDR3 is 13 residues long. The CDR3 protein is CASSVQGMGEQYF. DNA for the CDR3: TGTGCCAGCAGCGTACAGGGGATGGGCGAGCAGTACTTC.